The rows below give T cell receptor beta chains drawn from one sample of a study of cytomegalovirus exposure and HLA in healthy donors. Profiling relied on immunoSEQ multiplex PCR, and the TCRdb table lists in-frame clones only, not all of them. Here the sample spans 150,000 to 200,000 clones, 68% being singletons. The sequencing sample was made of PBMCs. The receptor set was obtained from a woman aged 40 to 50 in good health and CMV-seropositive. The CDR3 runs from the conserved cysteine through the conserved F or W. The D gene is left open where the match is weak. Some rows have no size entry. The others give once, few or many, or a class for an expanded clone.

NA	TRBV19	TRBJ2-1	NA	TGTGCCAGTACCATGCGGGGTGACAATGAGCAGTTCTTC	CASTMRGDNEQFF
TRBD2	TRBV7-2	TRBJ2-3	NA	TGTGCCAGCACCCAAAGTGGGGTCGCGGGAGTGGGAACAGATACGCAGTATTTT	CASTQSGVAGVGTDTQYF
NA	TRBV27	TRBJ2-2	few	TGTGCCAGCAGTTTATCACGGGTCGGGACCGGGGAGCTGTTTTTT	CASSLSRVGTGELFF
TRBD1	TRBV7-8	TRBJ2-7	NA	TGTGCCAGCAGCTTAGAGGTATGGACAGGGGGCCATCTGGGCTCCTACGAGCAGTACTTC	CASSLEVWTGGHLGSYEQYF
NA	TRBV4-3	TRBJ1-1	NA	TGCGCCAGCAGCCCTAGGGGGGGTAGCACTGAAGCTTTCTTT	CASSPRGGSTEAFF
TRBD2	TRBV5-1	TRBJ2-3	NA	TGCGCCAGCAGCTTGTTTGCGGGGGGGACCGCAGATACGCAGTATTTT	CASSLFAGGTADTQYF
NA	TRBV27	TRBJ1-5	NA	TGTGCCAGCACGATTCGGAGGGGTCAGCCCCAGAATTTT	CASTIRRGQPQNF
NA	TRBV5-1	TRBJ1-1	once	TGCGCCAGCAGCTCAGGGCGTCTGGATGAAGCTTTCTTT	CASSSGRLDEAFF
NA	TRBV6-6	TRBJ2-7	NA	TGTGCCAGCAGCTCCCCAGGCGACAGCTCCTACGAGCAGTACTTC	CASSSPGDSSYEQYF
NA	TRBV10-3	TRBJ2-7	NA	TGTGCCATCACCTCCAGGTCCGATTACGAGCAGTACTTC	CAITSRSDYEQYF
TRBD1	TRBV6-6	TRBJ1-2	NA	TGTGCCAGCAGTCCGACAGGGGATTATGGCTACACCTTC	CASSPTGDYGYTF
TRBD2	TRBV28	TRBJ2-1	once	TGTGCCAGCACAAATCCAGCGGGAGGTAACAATGAGCAGTTCTTC	CASTNPAGGNNEQFF
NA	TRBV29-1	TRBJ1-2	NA	TGCAGCGTTGAAGACAGGGATGGCTATGGCTACACCTTC	CSVEDRDGYGYTF
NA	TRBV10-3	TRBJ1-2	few	TGTGCCATCAATGCCGGGAACTATGGCTACACCTTC	CAINAGNYGYTF
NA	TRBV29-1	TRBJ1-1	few	TGCAGCGTTGAATCGAGAGCGAACACTGAAGCTTTCTTT	CSVESRANTEAFF
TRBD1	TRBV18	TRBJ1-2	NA	TGTGCCAGCTCCCCGACCGGGACAGACATCTATGGCTACACCTTC	CASSPTGTDIYGYTF
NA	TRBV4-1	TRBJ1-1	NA	TGCGCCAGCAGCCAAGATTCTAGGCTTTCGGGAAAGAACACTGAAGCTTTCTTT	CASSQDSRLSGKNTEAFF
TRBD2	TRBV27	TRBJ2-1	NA	TGTGCCAGCAGTGAGCTTAGCGGGGGGATCTACAATGAGCAGTTCTTC	CASSELSGGIYNEQFF
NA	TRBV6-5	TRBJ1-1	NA	TGTGCCAGCAGGCACGAAAGGGGTAACACTGAAGCTTTCTTT	CASRHERGNTEAFF
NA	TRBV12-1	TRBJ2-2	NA	TGTGCCAGCAGCTTTGGCGCGCACTGGTGCACCGGGGAGCTGTTTTTT	CASSFGAHWCTGELFF
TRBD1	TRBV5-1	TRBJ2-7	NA	TGCGCCAGCAGCTTGGCCGTAGGCCGGGACAGGCTAACCTACGAGCAGTACTTC	CASSLAVGRDRLTYEQYF
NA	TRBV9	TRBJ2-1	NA	TGTGCCAGCAGCGTAGATCCCGGGGTCAGCTCCTACAATGAGCAGTTCTTC	CASSVDPGVSSYNEQFF
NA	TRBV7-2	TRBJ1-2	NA	TGTGCCAGCAGCACAACAGGATTATATGGCTACACCTTC	CASSTTGLYGYTF
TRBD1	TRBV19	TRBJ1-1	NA	TGTGCCAGTAGTATAGGACAGGGGAGGACTGAAGCTTTCTTT	CASSIGQGRTEAFF
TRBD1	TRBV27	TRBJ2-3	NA	TGTGCCAGCAGAACCAGACAGGGGGCTACAGATACGCAGTATTTT	CASRTRQGATDTQYF
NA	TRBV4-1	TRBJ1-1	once	TGCGCCAGCAGCCAAGGGCCCGCTGAAGCTTTCTTT	CASSQGPAEAFF
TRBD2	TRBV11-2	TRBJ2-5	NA	TGTGCCAGCAGTCGTAGCGGGACCCGACAAGAGACCCAGTACTTC	CASSRSGTRQETQYF
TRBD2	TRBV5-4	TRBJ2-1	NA	TGTGCCAGCAGCTTGGCAGGAACTAGCGGGAGGAGCCATGAGCAGTTCTTC	CASSLAGTSGRSHEQFF
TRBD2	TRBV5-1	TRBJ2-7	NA	TGCGCCAGCAGCTACTGGTCGACAGCGGGACTTACCTACGAGCAGTACTTC	CASSYWSTAGLTYEQYF
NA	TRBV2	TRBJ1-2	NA	TGTGCCAGCAGAGCGGTTCGGGTCCAGGACTATGGCTACACCTTC	CASRAVRVQDYGYTF
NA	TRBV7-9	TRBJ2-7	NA	TGTTCCAGCAGCCGAGGGAGCAGGGGAACCCGACAGTACTTC	CSSSRGSRGTRQYF
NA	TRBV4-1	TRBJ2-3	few	TGCGCCAGCAGCCAAGGCGACAGGGAGGAAGATACGCAGTATTTT	CASSQGDREEDTQYF
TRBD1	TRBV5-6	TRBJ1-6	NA	TGTGCCAGCAGCTTGGACAGGGGGTCACCCCTCCACTTT	CASSLDRGSPLHF
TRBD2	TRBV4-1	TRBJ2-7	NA	TGCGCCAGCAGCCCTAAGGAAGGTGGGGGGGTCGAGCAGTACTTC	CASSPKEGGGVEQYF
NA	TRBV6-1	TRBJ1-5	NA	TGTGCCAGCAGCCCCTTGCAGAATCAGCCCCAGCATTTT	CASSPLQNQPQHF
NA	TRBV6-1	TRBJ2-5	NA	TGTGCCAGCAGTGTTCGGGACTCCCAAGAGACCCAGTACTTC	CASSVRDSQETQYF
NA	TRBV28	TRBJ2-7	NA	TGTGCCAGCAGTCGGGGTGGGAGCTCCTACGAGCAGTACTTC	CASSRGGSSYEQYF
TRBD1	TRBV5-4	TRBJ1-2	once	TGTGCCAGCAGCCCTCCCCCCGACAGGGAACCAAACTATGGCTACACCTTC	CASSPPPDREPNYGYTF